This T cell receptor (beta chain) stems from a study of OX40 agonist ivuxolimab in advanced cancers. For context, the study as a whole: Ivuxolimab was a fully human IgG2 agonistic monoclonal antibody targeting the costimulatory receptor OX40 (CD134). Intravenous ivuxolimab was administered to patients every 2 weeks at six dose levels: 0.01, 0.1, 0.3, 1.5, 3 and 10 mg/kg. Among the 50 to 55 dose-escalation patients, around 20 had hepatocellular carcinoma, roughly 15 melanoma, 9 renal cell carcinoma and 9 head and neck cancer. The dose-escalation cohort was 82.7% male with a mean age of roughly 62 years, ranging from roughly 20 to 80. Patients were allowed to have had prior anti-PD-1, anti-PD-L1 or anti-CTLA-4 therapy, and around 43% of the dose-escalation patients had been treated with checkpoint inhibitors. Partial responses occurred in three dose-escalation patients, of whom one had hepatocellular carcinoma and two had cutaneous melanoma. Peripheral TCRbeta sequencing was intended to test whether TCR sequence diversity was altered and clonal T-cell expansion was caused by ivuxolimab. The paper covers the monotherapy dose-escalation part of the phase I ivuxolimab trial, which included N of about 56 patients.

Patients with autoimmune disease history or receiving systemic immunosuppression were excluded from the trial. Peripheral blood for TCR sequencing was collected from all dose cohorts at baseline, on cycle 4 day 1, and on cycle 7 day 1. The samples were taken from a phase I, first-in-human, multicenter, open-label dose-escalation trial of ivuxolimab. Adults with locally advanced or metastatic melanoma, renal cell carcinoma, hepatocellular carcinoma or head and neck squamous cell carcinoma were enrolled in the trial. Before TCR sequencing, CD4+ T cells and CD8+ T cells were sorted from peripheral blood as separate populations. Inclusive of the bounding cysteine and phenylalanine, the CDR3 is 21 residues long. The only DNA kept is the CDR3, 63 bases in frame from the first base. The germline V gene supplies CDR1 MDHEN and CDR2 SYDVKM. Germline trimming: 7 bases from V, 2 bases from J; junction bases outside gene matches: 19.

To sequence the TCRbeta CDR3 region, genomic DNA was isolated from the sorted cells. TCRbeta CDR3 regions were sequenced using the immunoSEQ Assay. Entries here come from immuneACCESS through TCRdb and include only in-frame sequences with V and J called. Some clones fail to appear in such tables; in the studies checked, an unresolved V gene covers under half of the shortfall, and the cause of the remainder is unknown. The sample table contains some 98,000 clones; only one count was recorded for more than 85% of them. Around 0.33% of the sample is held by the ten biggest clonotypes. What the study reported, not specific to this receptor: At doses from 0.1 to 3.0 mg/kg, clonal expansion was seen in both CD4+ and CD8+ blood T cells between baseline and week 6. After ivuxolimab, expanded clones were on average more numerous among CD8+ T cells than among CD4+ T cells. Low levels of normalized T-cell clonal expansion were also seen in some patients who did not respond. Partial responders in the 0.1-3.0 mg/kg groups had among the lowest normalized peripheral clonal expansion, especially among CD8+ T cells. The antigen specificity of the clonally expanded peripheral T cells was not determined.

This clone has a single count. Its antigen is still unknown. Within one base of it there is no much larger clone, and no base qualities were kept. This chain joins TRBV28 to TRBJ2-5; 16 bases in the junction line up with TRBD2. The sample consisted of CD4+ or CD8+ T cells sorted from blood, taken in a trial of the OX40 agonist ivuxolimab. This sequence originates from an adult with an advanced solid tumor such as melanoma, head and neck, liver or kidney cancer. The DNA sequence is TGTGCCAGCACCAATCCCTGGAGGGGACTAGCGGGAGGGTCGGGGCAAGAGACCCAGTACTTC. Its protein reads: CASTNPWRGLAGGSGQETQYF. Where the CDR3 stops, the reference TRBV28 and TRBJ2-5 genes take over; the full variable domain is DVKVTQSSRYLVKRTGEKVFLECVQDMDHENMFWYRQDPGLGLRLIYFSYDVKMKEKGDIPEGYSVSREKKERFSLILESASTNQTSMYLCASTNPWRGLAGGSGQETQYFGPGTRLLVL.